The rows below give T cell receptor beta chains drawn from one sample of a study of CD8 T cells in ankylosing spondylitis. TCRdb used MiXCR to reprocess the 5' RACE reads, holding one entry per CDR3 protein. The table lists about 280,000 distinct CDR3 sequences, around 20% of them singletons. Sequences were obtained from blood, either unsorted or a sorted T cell fraction (not recorded which). These receptor sequences come from a male donor with ankylosing spondylitis or in good health (not recorded which). Each CDR3 is given with its conserved first and last residue. The D gene is left open where the match is weak. For some rows the clone size is stated as once, few or many, or as a class when expanded; others skip it.

>few|TRBV28|TRBD1|TRBJ1-1
TGTGCCAGCAGTTTAGAGACAGGGCGGTCCATGAACACTGAAGCTTTCTTT
CASSLETGRSMNTEAFF
>few|TRBV5-7|-|TRBJ2-1
TGTGCCATCAGCCCCTCGGCCTCCTACAATGAGCAGTTCTTC
CAISPSASYNEQFF
>few|TRBV29-1|-|TRBJ2-2
TGCAGCGTGACCCTCTCCGGTACTAGACGGACCGGGGAGCTGTTTTTT
CSVTLSGTRRTGELFF
>many|TRBV11-2|-|TRBJ1-2
TGTGCCAGCAGCGCAAGTCTCATCTATGGCTACACCTTC
CASSASLIYGYTF
>-|TRBV20-1|TRBD1|TRBJ1-6
TGCAGTGCTGCCCCGGACAGGGATAATTCACCCCTCCACTTT
CSAAPDRDNSPLHF
>many|TRBV5-1|TRBD1|TRBJ1-3
TGCGCCAGCAGCTGGGGGACAGGGTTCTCTGGAAACACCATATATTTT
CASSWGTGFSGNTIYF
>-|TRBV6-6|-|TRBJ1-5
TGTGCCAGCACGATGAGGGGGTGGCAGCCCCAGCATTTT
CASTMRGWQPQHF
>-|TRBV20-1|-|TRBJ1-1
TGCAGTGCTAGAGTGGACGAGGGGAGCCGGGCTTTCTTT
CSARVDEGSRAFF
>-|TRBV5-1|TRBD1|TRBJ1-2
TGCGCCAGCGGACAGGGGGCAGGCTATGGCTACACCTTC
CASGQGAGYGYTF
>-|TRBV5-1|-|TRBJ2-2
TGCGCCAGCAGCGTTCAGGCCAGCACCGGGGAGCTGTTTTTT
CASSVQASTGELFF
>-|TRBV27|TRBD2|TRBJ2-4
TGTGCCAGCAGTCCCCTAGCGGGGGTAAACATTCAGTACTTC
CASSPLAGVNIQYF
>many|TRBV6-5|-|TRBJ2-5
TGTGCCAGCAGTTACTCCTCAGAAGAGACCCAGTACTTC
CASSYSSEETQYF
>-|TRBV7-9|-|TRBJ2-1
TGTGCCAGCAGCTTAGATACAGCCCGTATGAAGTTCTTC
CASSLDTARMKFF
>few|TRBV13|-|TRBJ2-5
TGTGCCAGCATCCCGTGGGGGGCGCGCGAAGAGACCCAGTACTTC
CASIPWGAREETQYF
>once|TRBV12-3/TRBV12-4|-|TRBJ1-6
TGTGCCAGCAGTTTAGCGCTGGGGGGCGGGTATTCACCCCTCCACTTT
CASSLALGGGYSPLHF
>-|TRBV19|-|TRBJ1-5
TGTGCCAGTAGTATAGTCCTAGATTATCAGCCCCAGCATTTT
CASSIVLDYQPQHF
>few|TRBV12-3/TRBV12-4|TRBD2|TRBJ2-1
TGTGCCAGCAGTTTGGGAGGGAACTTTTACAATGAGCAGTTCTTC
CASSLGGNFYNEQFF
>-|TRBV23-1|-|TRBJ1-2
TGCGCCAGCAGTCAATCCTGGGGGACACCGAACTATGGCTACACCTTC
CASSQSWGTPNYGYTF
>-|TRBV20-1|-|TRBJ2-5
TGCAGTGCTTCCAAACTTCTATTATCCGGGACCCAGTACTTC
CSASKLLLSGTQYF
>few|TRBV20-1|-|TRBJ2-1
TGCAGTGCTAGCGAAACGAGCTCCTACAATGAGCAGTTCTTC
CSASETSSYNEQFF
>few|TRBV28|-|TRBJ2-2
TGTGCCAGCAGTTCCCCGGGAAGGACCGGGGAGCTGTTTTTT
CASSSPGRTGELFF
>few|TRBV5-1|TRBD2|TRBJ2-2
TGCGCCAGCAGCCCGGGGGGGCGCACCGGGGAGCTGTTTTTT
CASSPGGRTGELFF
>-|TRBV12-3/TRBV12-4|TRBD1|TRBJ2-4
TGTGCCAGCAGTACCTACCCCCGGACAGGGCTAGCCAAAAACATTCAGTACTTC
CASSTYPRTGLAKNIQYF
>once|TRBV21-1|-|TRBJ2-5
TGTGCCAGCAGCAAAAGTCCGGGCGGAGACGGGGAGACCCAGTACTTC
CASSKSPGGDGETQYF
>-|TRBV9|TRBD2|TRBJ2-3
TGTGCCAGCAGCGGGCTCCAGCTTAGCGGGGGGGCCAGAGATACGCAGTATTTT
CASSGLQLSGGARDTQYF
>-|TRBV10-3|-|TRBJ1-5
TGTGCCATCAGTGAGTCGGGGGCGGGGAATCAGCCCCAGCATTTT
CAISESGAGNQPQHF
>-|TRBV7-9|-|TRBJ2-2
TGTGCCAGCAGCCCGGACGGACCCACCGGGGAGCTGTTTTTT
CASSPDGPTGELFF
>few|TRBV20-1|-|TRBJ2-6
TGCAGTGCCCGTGATCGGGGGGCTGCTGGGGCCAACGTCCTGACTTTC
CSARDRGAAGANVLTF
>many|TRBV29-1|TRBD1|TRBJ2-5
TGCAGCGTTGCGGCCAGGGGGCCGGAAGAGACCCAGTACTTC
CSVAARGPEETQYF
>-|TRBV20-1|TRBD2|TRBJ2-2
TGCAGTGCTAGCCGCGGGAGTCCCACCGGGGAGCTGTTTTTT
CSASRGSPTGELFF
>many|TRBV27|-|TRBJ1-6
TGTGCCAGTCTAGACTTGCTCGGCAATTCACCCCTCCACTTT
CASLDLLGNSPLHF
>-|TRBV12-3/TRBV12-4|-|TRBJ1-5
TGTGCCAGCAGTTTGACCCAGGGGAGTCATCAGCCCCAGCATTTT
CASSLTQGSHQPQHF
>-|TRBV5-1|-|TRBJ2-5
TGCGCCAGCAGCCTCACAGGGATACCACAAGAGACCCAGTACTTC
CASSLTGIPQETQYF
>-|TRBV7-3|-|TRBJ2-5
TGTGCCAGCAGTTCCAACAAGAAGCTCCAAGAGACCCAGTACTTC
CASSSNKKLQETQYF
>few|TRBV12-3/TRBV12-4|-|TRBJ2-1
TGTGCCAGCAGTTTAGCGAGGCCCTCCTACAATGAGCAGTTCTTC
CASSLARPSYNEQFF
>few|TRBV7-9|-|TRBJ1-2
TGTGCCAGCAGCTTTGAGACAGACGGTGGCTACACCTTC
CASSFETDGGYTF
>few|TRBV5-1|-|TRBJ2-5
TGCGCCAGCAGCTTGGAGGGGTCGATAGGGAACCAAGAGACCCAGTACTTC
CASSLEGSIGNQETQYF
>many|TRBV10-3|-|TRBJ2-3
TGTGCCATCAGTGAGTCCGCCTTAGGCCGCACAGATACGCAGTATTTT
CAISESALGRTDTQYF
>-|TRBV20-1|TRBD2|TRBJ2-2
TGCAGTGCTAGAGATCTCAGCGGGGGGGCCTTTGGCACCGGGGAGCTGTTTTTT
CSARDLSGGAFGTGELFF
>many|TRBV27|TRBD1|TRBJ2-2
TGTGCCAGCACTAAACGACAGGGTCGGACCGGGGAGCTGTTTTTT
CASTKRQGRTGELFF
>few|TRBV27|-|TRBJ2-5
TGTGCCAGCAGCTTTCCGGGGGAGCTGGAGACCCAGTACTTC
CASSFPGELETQYF
>few|TRBV11-2|TRBD2|TRBJ2-3
TGTGCCAGCAGCCCTCGGGCGGGACTAGCGGGCGATACGCAGTATTTT
CASSPRAGLAGDTQYF
>many|TRBV28|TRBD1|TRBJ2-3
TGTGCCACCAAATCCGGGACAGGGTACACAGATACGCAGTATTTT
CATKSGTGYTDTQYF
>-|TRBV20-1|-|TRBJ1-2
TGCAGTGCACCCGGGGGGGCCGTCTATGGCTACACCTTC
CSAPGGAVYGYTF
>few|TRBV29-1|TRBD1|TRBJ1-3
TGCAGCCATGGGACAGCTGGAAACACCATATATTTT
CSHGTAGNTIYF
>few|TRBV6-1|-|TRBJ2-1
TGTGCCAGCCGGATGGGGGGTCCTGAGCAGTTCTTC
CASRMGGPEQFF
>few|TRBV5-1|-|TRBJ1-1
TGCGCCAGCCGAGGGGGGCATTACACTGAAGCTTTCTTT
CASRGGHYTEAFF
>many|TRBV12-3/TRBV12-4|-|TRBJ1-1
TGTGCCAGCAGTCCATCGACAGGTCGAGAGAACACTGAAGCTTTCTTT
CASSPSTGRENTEAFF
>few|TRBV10-3|TRBD1|TRBJ1-3
TGTGCCATCAGTGACCGGGACAGGGCCTCTGGAAACACCATATATTTT
CAISDRDRASGNTIYF
>-|TRBV5-4|-|TRBJ1-2
TGTGCCAGCAGCTTGCCTGGTGACTATGGCTACACCTTC
CASSLPGDYGYTF
>-|TRBV15|TRBD2|TRBJ2-1
TGTGCCACCAGCAGAGACACACTAGCGCAACTTTACAATGAGCAGTTCTTC
CATSRDTLAQLYNEQFF
>-|TRBV24-1|-|TRBJ2-3
TGTGCCACCAGTGATTTTGAGGGTGGCGATACGCAGTATTTT
CATSDFEGGDTQYF
>-|TRBV3-1|-|TRBJ2-5
TGTGCCAGCAGCCAAGGGGCAGGGTGGGAGACCCAGTACTTC
CASSQGAGWETQYF
>few|TRBV7-6|TRBD2|TRBJ2-3
TGTGCCAGCAGCTTAGATACTAGCGGGGGAGAGGAAGATACGCAGTATTTT
CASSLDTSGGEEDTQYF